Following are 30 T cell receptor beta chains from one sample sequenced in a study of cytomegalovirus exposure and HLA in healthy donors. Primers for the PCR totalled 60 Vbeta and 13 Jbeta. Assay used: immunoSEQ multiplex PCR; TCRdb lists only in-frame clones, some missing. The sample contains around 150,000 clones, approximately 80% of which appear only once. Sequenced input: PBMCs. These receptors originate from a man aged 50 to 60 in good health and CMV-seronegative.

The chain recombines TRBV18 with TRBJ1-1, with 9 positions matching TRBD1. The V gene's germline CDR1 is KGHSH and CDR2 LQKENI. The CDR3 extends over 17 amino acids. V lost 1 base to trimming and J lost 5 bases; unmatched junction nucleotides: 11. CDR3 DNA sequence: TGTGCCAGCTCACCACAGGGACAGGGACTCGTGGGTACTGAAGCTTTCTTT. Its protein is CASSPQGQGLVGTEAFF.

V gene TRBV11-2 combines with J gene TRBJ1-1, with a weak D call TRBD1 (5 bases). The CDR3 runs 15 residues. Germline values: CDR1 SGHAT, CDR2 FQNNGV. Trimming cost V 1 base and J 1 base, with 10 bases left between them. CDR3 sequence: CASSLAQGGNTEAFF. The CDR3 DNA reads as TGTGCCAGCAGCTTAGCCCAGGGTGGGAACACTGAAGCTTTCTTT.

V and J are TRBV29-1 and TRBJ1-2, with 7 bases lining up with TRBD1. This CDR3 has 14 amino acids. The V gene's germline CDR1 is SQVTM and CDR2 ANQGSEA. Trimming took 5 bases from V and 7 from J; bases not matched to a gene: 13. CDR3 DNA sequence: TGCAGCGTTATAAACCGACAGGGTGGTATTGGCTACACCTTC. Translation: CSVINRQGGIGYTF. Using reference TRBV29-1 and TRBJ1-2 for the parts outside the CDR3, the full variable domain is SAVISQKPSRDICQRGTSLTIQCQVDSQVTMMFWYRQQPGQSLTLIATANQGSEATYESGFVIDKFPISRPNLTFSTLTVSNMSPEDSSIYLCSVINRQGGIGYTFGSGTRLTVV.

This chain links TRBV28 with TRBJ1-2, with 8 bases that match TRBD1. Trimming took 3 bases from V and 6 from J; bases not matched to a gene: 9. This CDR3 comprises 15 residues. In germline, CDR1 is MDHEN, CDR2 SYDVKM. The CDR3 nucleotides are TGTGCCAGCAGTTTCCCAGCCGGGACAGGAGATGGCTACACCTTC. Its translation: CASSFPAGTGDGYTF.

The CDR3 DNA is TGTGCCAGCAGCTTTAGTGGGGCGAATCAGCCCCAGCATTTT. It specifies CASSFSGANQPQHF. This chain joins TRBV5-8 and TRBJ1-5; tentatively, D is TRBD1 (5 bases). V was cut by 2 bases and J by 4 bases, with 10 bases left in between. Germline V gives CDR1 SGHTS, CDR2 YDEGEE. There are 14 residues in the CDR3.

The genes are TRBV5-1 and TRBJ2-5; D gene unclear. The germline CDR1 and CDR2 sequences are SGHRS and YFSETQ. V lost 1 base to trimming and J lost 3 bases, with 10 bases between them. The CDR3 loop spans 14 amino acids. The CDR3 spells CASSLRTNKETQYF. The CDR3 DNA sequence: TGCGCCAGCAGCTTGAGAACGAACAAAGAGACCCAGTACTTC.

This chain connects TRBV7-6 to TRBJ2-1; 9 bases are a match to TRBD2. The CDR3 has 15 amino acids. V lost 7 bases to trimming and J lost 8 bases; unmatched junction nucleotides: 12. Germline CDR1 reads SGHVS; CDR2 reads FNYEAQ. This CDR3 is CASTLGGGGADEQFF. The CDR3, as DNA: TGTGCCAGCACCCTCGGTGGCGGGGGGGCCGATGAGCAGTTCTTC.

The chain recombines TRBV11-2 with TRBJ1-5, with D possibly being TRBD1 (5 bases). The CDR3 is 16 residues long. Germline V gene lookup returns CDR1 SGHAT and CDR2 FQNNGV. V was trimmed by 5 bases and J by 2 bases, leaving 16 bases between them. CDR3 nucleotide sequence: TGTGCCAGCAGCCCAGGTGGGGGGGTTGGCAATCAGCCCCAGCATTTT. It translates to CASSPGGGVGNQPQHF.

The V call is TRBV2, the J call TRBJ1-2, with 7 bases lining up with TRBD1. Per the germline V gene, CDR1 is SNHLY and CDR2 is FYNNEI. There are 13 residues in the CDR3. Losses at the gene ends were 5 bases for V and 4 bases for J; bases not matched to a gene: 4. The CDR3 DNA reads as TGTGCCAGCAGTCCACAGGGGACCTATGGCTACACCTTC. Protein product: CASSPQGTYGYTF.

The chain carries TRBV11-1 and TRBJ1-2, with 11 bases matching TRBD1. The ends lost 3 bases at V and 6 bases at J; junction bases unmatched: 6. CDR3 length equals 15 residues. Germline V lookup: CDR1 SGHAT, CDR2 FQDESV (reference sequence). For the CDR3, the DNA is TGTGCCAGCAGCTTCCGGGGACAGGGGGTCGATGGCTACACCTTC. Protein sequence: CASSFRGQGVDGYTF.

This chain links TRBV14 with TRBJ2-7; no firm D call. The CDR3 is 13 amino acids. Germline loops: CDR1 SGHDN, CDR2 FVKESK. The V end lost 3 bases, the J end lost 0 bases, and 6 bases lay between the germline ends. CDR3 DNA: TGTGCCAGCAGCCAGGGCTACTCCTACGAGCAGTACTTC. The encoded protein is CASSQGYSYEQYF.

The chain has TRBV11-2 and TRBJ2-5, with D uncertain. The V end was cut by 5 bases, the J end by 5 bases, with 12 bases between. This CDR3 is 13 amino acids long. CDR1 is SGHAT and CDR2 is FQNNGV in the germline V gene. CDR3 DNA: TGTGCCAGCAGCCCAGACTCATGGGAGACCCAGTACTTC. Protein: CASSPDSWETQYF.

This clone was counted between two and nine times. Other DNA sequences within the sample encode an identical CDR3. V is TRBV5-1 and J is TRBJ2-3, with a weak D call TRBD1 (6 bases). V shed 10 bases and J shed 0 bases, with 15 bases lying between them. Looked up from germline, CDR1 is SGHRS and CDR2 is YFSETQ. The CDR3 covers 14 residues. The CDR3 protein is CASRRDRSTDTQYF. The CDR3 DNA is TGCGCCTCCCGGCGAGACAGGAGCACAGATACGCAGTATTTT.

The rearrangement uses TRBV6-1 and TRBJ1-2; D is possibly TRBD1 (6 bases). CDR1 MNHNS and CDR2 SASEGT come from the germline V gene. Trimming removed 11 bases from V and 3 bases from J, with 19 bases in between. CDR3 length: 14 residues. CDR3 bases: TGTGCCGTGGGGGGGCAGGGGATCTACTATGGCTACACCTTC. Amino acid sequence: CAVGGQGIYYGYTF.

This clone was seen just once. The J gene is TRBJ1-3, the V gene TRBV18, with 7 bases fitting TRBD1. Germline values: CDR1 KGHSH, CDR2 LQKENI. The CDR3 runs to 15 residues. J gave up 2 bases and V 2 bases, and 3 bases lay outside the gene matches. CDR3: CASSPLTGTGNTIYF. The CDR3 DNA follows: TGTGCCAGCTCACCATTGACAGGGACTGGAAACACCATATATTTT.

This sequence joins TRBV5-1 and TRBJ2-5; weak D call: TRBD1 (6 bases). The DNA end is more similar to TRBJ2-7, so the J call may be wrong. Germline-derived CDR1 and CDR2 are SGHRS and YFSETQ. CDR3 size: 14 residues. CDR3 in amino acids: CASSAAGTSYEQYF. The CDR3 DNA reads TGCGCCAGCAGCGCCGCCGGGACAAGCTACGAGCAGTACTTC.

The chain recombines TRBV5-1 with TRBJ1-2, with 9 positions matching TRBD1. The CDR3 is 14 residues long. The trim removed 1 base at V and 8 bases at J, leaving 6 bases unmatched. Germline CDR1 and CDR2: SGHRS and YFSETQ. The CDR3 nucleotides read TGCGCCAGCAGCTTGATCGGACAGGGGATCGGCTACACCTTC. The encoded protein is CASSLIGQGIGYTF. Supplemented by reference TRBV5-1 and TRBJ1-2, the full variable domain reads KAGVTQTPRYLIKTRGQQVTLSCSPISGHRSVSWYQQTPGQGLQFLFEYFSETQRNKGNFPGRFSGRQFSNSRSEMNVSTLELGDSALYLCASSLIGQGIGYTFGSGTRLTVV.

The chain links TRBV7-3 to TRBJ2-3; 7 bases match TRBD2. CDR1 and CDR2 from the germline V gene are SGHTA and FQGTGA. V dropped 3 bases and J dropped 5; count of bases not matched to a gene: 5. The CDR3 totals 14 residues. In DNA, the CDR3 is TGTGCCAGCAGCTTGAGACTAGCAGGAGATACGCAGTATTTT. Amino acids: CASSLRLAGDTQYF.

The chain joins TRBV11-1 to TRBJ1-3; TRBD1 aligns across 10 bases. Germline CDR1 reads SGHAT; CDR2 reads FQDESV (reference sequence). The CDR3 extends over 16 amino acids. Trimming cost V 5 bases and J 0 bases; bases outside gene matches: 4. DNA for the CDR3: TGTGCCAGCAGCCGGGGACAGGGGTTCTCTGGAAACACCATATATTTT. The encoded protein is CASSRGQGFSGNTIYF.

The chain is built from TRBV18 and TRBJ1-5; D is uncertain. Trimming removed 5 bases from V and 0 bases from J, with 14 bases in between. Germline lookup yields CDR1 KGHSH and CDR2 LQKENI. This CDR3 has 16 residues. The CDR3 coding sequence is TGTGCCAGCTCAACATCGTCCGTAAATAGCAATCAGCCCCAGCATTTT. Translating it yields CASSTSSVNSNQPQHF.

The chain recombines TRBV6-5 with TRBJ1-1; 9 bases match TRBD1. V lost 5 bases and J lost 4; bases outside the gene matches: 8. The CDR3 is 15 residues long. Per the germline V gene, CDR1 is MNHEY and CDR2 is SVGAGI. The DNA for the CDR3 is TGTGCCAGCAGTACCGACAGGGGGAAAGGCACTGAAGCTTTCTTT. It translates to CASSTDRGKGTEAFF.

This rearrangement joins TRBV6-1 to TRBJ2-1; TRBD1 matches at 11 bases. The ends lost 5 bases at V and 8 bases at J; junction bases unmatched: 8. The CDR3 consists of 15 residues. CDR1 is MNHNS, CDR2 SASEGT, per germline. As DNA, the CDR3 is TGTGCCAGCAGTTTCGGACAGGGGGCGTCGGATGAGCAGTTCTTC. Amino acid sequence: CASSFGQGASDEQFF.

A note on this clone: The same CDR3 can be traced to other DNA sequences in this sample. J is TRBJ1-2 and V is TRBV18; 8 positions match TRBD1. CDR1 is KGHSH, CDR2 LQKENI, per germline. V lost 3 bases and J lost 2; bases outside the gene matches: 2. The CDR3 runs 14 residues. The CDR3 is CASSPGTGNYGYTF. DNA of the CDR3: TGTGCCAGCTCACCCGGGACAGGCAACTATGGCTACACCTTC.

V gene TRBV14 combines with J gene TRBJ2-7, with 8 bases fitting TRBD1. With V trimmed by 1 base and J by 5 bases, 7 bases remained unmatched. This CDR3 is built from 15 residues. CDR1 is SGHDN and CDR2 is FVKESK in the germline V gene. CDR3 sequence: CASSQGLGQGHEQYF. CDR3 bases: TGTGCCAGCAGCCAAGGTTTAGGACAGGGCCACGAGCAGTACTTC.

V is TRBV15 and J is TRBJ1-2, with 10 bases identical to TRBD1. The CDR3 spans 18 residues. V trimming: 1 base; J trimming: 7 bases; junction bases outside the gene matches: 15. CDR1 LNHNV and CDR2 YYDKDF come from the germline V gene (reference sequence). CDR3 DNA: TGTGCCACCAGCAGAGGTTACGGGACAGGGGTAAGAGTTAGTGGCTACACCTTC. Translating gives CATSRGYGTGVRVSGYTF.

The chain couples TRBV7-3 to TRBJ2-1, with D tentatively TRBD2 (6 bases). The CDR3 consists of 13 residues. From germline, CDR1 is SGHTA and CDR2 FQGTGA. V lost 3 bases, J lost 6 bases, and 9 bases lay in between. CDR3: CASSFQGGNEQFF. The CDR3 coding sequence is TGTGCCAGCAGCTTCCAGGGAGGCAATGAGCAGTTCTTC.

The chain uses TRBV27 and TRBJ2-3; TRBD1 matches at 7 bases. Germline CDR1 and CDR2: MNHEY and SMNVEV (reference sequence). J gave up 1 base and V 7 bases, and 8 bases lay outside the gene matches. The CDR3 contains 15 residues. As DNA, the CDR3 is TGTGCCAGCAAGACAGGGAGTGCGGGCACAGATACGCAGTATTTT. Residues: CASKTGSAGTDTQYF.

The CDR3 spells CASSYSVLGGYGYTF. As DNA, the CDR3 is TGTGCCAGCAGTTACTCGGTATTGGGGGGATATGGCTACACCTTC. The V gene is TRBV6-5, the J gene TRBJ1-2, with TRBD1 as a possible D gene (5 bases). CDR3 length: 15 residues. Germline V gives CDR1 MNHEY, CDR2 SVGAGI. V lost 0 bases, J lost 5 bases, and 13 bases lay in between.

This chain links TRBV11-2 with TRBJ1-3; unclear D gene. The ends were cut back, 5 bases at V and 4 bases at J, with 9 bases in the middle. This CDR3 contains 13 residues. CDR1 and CDR2 from the germline V gene are SGHAT and FQNNGV. The CDR3 sequence: CASSRLAGNTIYF. The CDR3 coding sequence is TGTGCCAGCAGCCGACTTGCAGGAAACACCATATATTTT. The full variable domain, with the rest looked up from reference TRBV11-2 and TRBJ1-3, is EAGVAQSPRYKIIEKRQSVAFWCNPISGHATLYWYQQILGQGPKLLIQFQNNGVVDDSQLPKDRFSAERLKGVDSTLKIQPAKLEDSAVYLCASSRLAGNTIYFGEGSWLTVV.

The J gene is TRBJ1-6, the V gene TRBV6-5, with D possibly being TRBD1 (5 bases). The CDR3 runs to 15 residues. The germline V gene encodes CDR1 MNHEY and CDR2 SVGAGI. The V end lost 0 bases, the J end lost 7 bases, and 10 bases lay between the germline ends. The CDR3 here is CASSYSRVRNSPLHF. CDR3 nucleotides: TGTGCCAGCAGTTACTCCAGGGTCCGGAATTCACCCCTCCACTTT.